This T cell receptor beta chain appears in the sequencing data of a study of blood T cells in healthy people across ages. Each donor had 8.5 to 10 milliliters of peripheral blood drawn. The CDR3 covers 15 residues. CDR1 is MNHEY, CDR2 SVGEGT, per germline. Sample-barcoded 5' priming and a J-beta primer mix drove a second PCR of 7 to 11 cycles. The template-switch adaptor, which had 12 random nucleotides, put a tag on each cDNA molecule. MiXCR, applied by TCRdb to the 5' RACE reads, yields one record per CDR3 protein. The repertoire consists of 1.2 million to 1.5 million distinct CDR3 sequences, with approximately 60% occurring once and the leading ten covering over 6.5%. This clonotype occurred a few times.

The chain uses TRBV6-2 or TRBV6-3 and TRBJ2-7; 8 nucleotides align to TRBD1. The DNA end favors TRBJ2-5, so the J call may be wrong. Material for sequencing was blood. This clonotype originated in a man in his late teens or twenties in good health. In DNA form, the CDR3 reads TGTGCCAGCAGTTGGCGCCAGGGGGCCGTTGAGACCCAGTACTTC. Amino acids: CASSWRQGAVETQYF.